The next 20 T cell receptor beta chains were all read from a single sample in a study of graft-versus-host responses after intestinal transplantation. Method: immunoSEQ multiplex PCR; TCRdb's copy keeps in-frame clones and lacks some. The sample records fewer than 75,000 clones, over 85% being singletons. The material sequenced was PBMCs, taken 26 days after transplant. The origin of the receptors is a human patient who received an intestinal transplant, so some T cells may come from the graft donor.

The chain uses TRBV6-1 and TRBJ2-3; D is possibly TRBD2 (8 bases). V lost 4 bases and J lost 3, with 20 bases in between. The CDR3 has 17 residues. Germline loops: CDR1 MNHNS, CDR2 SASEGT. As DNA, the CDR3 is TGTGCCAGCAGTGTGGGACTAGGGGGCGCATATACAGATACGCAGTATTTT. As protein: CASSVGLGGAYTDTQYF.

The rearrangement joins TRBV27 to TRBJ2-7; 8 bases match TRBD1. With V trimmed by 4 bases and J by 3 bases, 8 bases remained unmatched. The CDR3 sequence is 15 residues long. CDR1 is MNHEY, CDR2 SMNVEV, per germline (reference sequence). DNA for the CDR3: TGTGCCAGCAGTTCAACCGGGACAGGCATCTACGAGCAGTACTTC. It is translated as CASSSTGTGIYEQYF.

The chain is built from TRBV5-4 and TRBJ2-7, with unresolved D. Germline V CDR1 and CDR2: SGHNT, YYREEE (reference sequence). Trimming removed 1 base at V and 5 bases at J, with 4 bases between. This CDR3 spans 11 amino acids. CDR3 sequence (DNA): TGTGCCAGCAGCTTGTCGGACGAGCAGTACTTC. Amino acid sequence: CASSLSDEQYF.

The chain recombines TRBV12-5 with TRBJ2-1; possibly TRBD1 for D (5 bases). Per germline, CDR1 LGHNT and CDR2 FRNRAP. There are 12 residues in the CDR3. V dropped 0 bases and J dropped 9 bases, with 6 bases sitting between them. The CDR3 bases are TGTGCTAGTGGTTTGGTGCAGGGTGAGCAGTTCTTC. It is translated as CASGLVQGEQFF.

The V call is TRBV11-2, the J call TRBJ2-7; maybe TRBD2 (6 bases). The V gene's germline CDR1 is SGHAT and CDR2 FQNNGV. Trimming took off 1 base at V and 7 bases at J, with 14 bases between the two ends. The length of the CDR3 is 14 residues. The CDR3 nucleotides are TGTGCCAGCAGCTTAGTCGGCGGGGTGGAAGAGCAGTACTTC. It translates to CASSLVGGVEEQYF. Based on the CDR3 plus reference TRBV11-2 and TRBJ2-7, the full variable domain is EAGVAQSPRYKIIEKRQSVAFWCNPISGHATLYWYQQILGQGPKLLIQFQNNGVVDDSQLPKDRFSAERLKGVDSTLKIQPAKLEDSAVYLCASSLVGGVEEQYFGPGTRLTVT.

The chain has TRBV6-1 and TRBJ2-3; D may be TRBD2 (5 bases). This CDR3 is built from 18 residues. Trimming took off 0 bases at V and 2 bases at J, with 18 bases between the two ends. Germline lookup yields CDR1 MNHNS and CDR2 SASEGT. The CDR3 region is CASSEAFGVEGSTDTQYF. The DNA of the CDR3 is TGTGCCAGCAGTGAAGCGTTCGGGGTAGAGGGCTCCACAGATACGCAGTATTTT.

The chain has TRBV4-2 and TRBJ1-5; D call uncertain. Trimming removed 0 bases from V and 6 bases from J, with 6 bases in between. The germline V gene encodes CDR1 LGHNA and CDR2 YNFKEQ. This CDR3 region has 13 residues. CDR3: CASSQESSQPQHF. CDR3 sequence (DNA): TGTGCCAGCAGCCAAGAATCCAGTCAGCCCCAGCATTTT.

The chain's CDR3 is CASSSLAGADNEQFF. The CDR3 DNA follows: TGTGCCAGCAGCTCCCTAGCGGGGGCCGACAATGAGCAGTTCTTC. This sequence joins TRBV7-9 and TRBJ2-1, with 10 bases lining up with TRBD2. The germline V gene has CDR1 SEHNR and CDR2 FQNEAQ (reference sequence). Trimming cost V 4 bases and J 5 bases; bases outside gene matches: 5. This CDR3 spans 15 amino acids.

This clone has more than one count but fewer than ten. The V call is TRBV28, the J call TRBJ1-2; 10 bases are a match to TRBD1. The CDR3 extends over 15 amino acids. The germline V gene encodes CDR1 MDHEN and CDR2 SYDVKM. The V gene end was trimmed by 6 bases and the J gene end by 3 bases; junction bases not matched to a gene: 7. CDR3 loop: CASRGGTGADYGYTF. The CDR3 bases are TGTGCCAGCAGAGGCGGGACAGGGGCCGACTATGGCTACACCTTC.

This rearrangement joins TRBV13 to TRBJ1-1; TRBD1 agrees at 8 bases. Trimming took 4 bases from V and 10 from J; bases not matched to a gene: 5. Germline-derived CDR1 and CDR2 are PRHDT and FYEKMQ (reference sequence). The CDR3 is made up of 12 amino acids. In nucleotides, the CDR3 is TGTGCCAGCAGCTCGGACAGGGTGCGAGCTTTCTTT. Protein sequence: CASSSDRVRAFF.

The rearrangement links TRBV13 to TRBJ2-1; 7 bases fit TRBD2. CDR1 is PRHDT and CDR2 is FYEKMQ in the germline V gene (reference sequence). This CDR3 is built from 15 residues. The V gene end was trimmed by 5 bases and the J gene end by 6 bases; junction bases not matched to a gene: 10. Here the CDR3 reads CASSRIGGSFNEQFF. The CDR3 coding sequence is TGTGCCAGCAGCCGCATCGGGGGGAGCTTCAATGAGCAGTTCTTC.

The chain uses TRBV6-5 and TRBJ1-2; 8 bases are a match to TRBD1. This CDR3 is built from 16 residues. With V trimmed by 0 bases and J by 4 bases, 7 bases remained unmatched. Germline CDR1 is MNHEY and CDR2 is SVGAGI. The CDR3 coding sequence is TGTGCCAGCAGTTACTCGACGGCAGGGGGCGGCTATGGCTACACCTTC. Translated, it gives CASSYSTAGGGYGYTF.

The chain combines TRBV7-9 with TRBJ2-1, with TRBD1 matching 7 bases. Germline trimming cut 4 bases from V and 9 bases from J; bases unmatched to any gene: 0. This CDR3 has 11 amino acids. CDR1 SEHNR and CDR2 FQNEAQ come from the germline V gene (reference sequence). CDR3 coding DNA: TGTGCCAGCAGCTCAGGGGGTGAGCAGTTCTTC. As protein: CASSSGGEQFF.

The chain links TRBV9 to TRBJ1-1; D uncertain. Germline V gene sequence: CDR1 SGDLS, CDR2 YYNGEE. The CDR3 contains 14 residues. V was clipped by 0 bases and J by 7 bases, with 13 bases between them. In DNA, the CDR3 is TGTGCCAGCAGCGTAGTTTCGTGGCCCGATGAAGCTTTCTTT. Its protein product is CASSVVSWPDEAFF.

The chain is built from TRBV9 and TRBJ2-3, with 7 bases that match TRBD1. The germline V gene has CDR1 SGDLS and CDR2 YYNGEE. This CDR3 is 15 amino acids long. The V segment lost 0 bases and the J segment 6 bases; nucleotides outside the gene matches: 7. As DNA, the CDR3 is TGTGCCAGCAGCGTAGTAGGGGGCAAGGAGGATACGCAGTATTTT. Translating it yields CASSVVGGKEDTQYF.

The chain has TRBV27 and TRBJ2-1; TRBD1 matches 8 bases. CDR1 and CDR2 (germline): MNHEY, SMNVEV (reference sequence). The V segment lost 2 bases and the J segment 7 bases; nucleotides outside the gene matches: 7. The CDR3 loop spans 15 amino acids. CDR3 bases: TGTGCCAGCAGTTTAGATGCCAGGGGGCGGAATGAGCAGTTCTTC. Protein: CASSLDARGRNEQFF.

V and J are TRBV19 and TRBJ1-4, with TRBD1 matching over 7 bases. The ends lost 6 bases at V and 0 bases at J; junction bases unmatched: 4. Germline-derived CDR1 and CDR2 are LNHDA and SQIVND (reference sequence). CDR3 length equals 15 residues. This CDR3 reads CASRAGTATNEKLFF. The CDR3 DNA follows: TGTGCCAGTAGGGCCGGGACAGCAACTAATGAAAAACTGTTTTTT. The full variable domain, in which reference TRBV19 and TRBJ1-4 provide the parts outside the CDR3, is DGGITQSPKYLFRKEGQNVTLSCEQNLNHDAMYWYRQDPGQGLRLIYYSQIVNDFQKGDIAEGYSVSREKKESFPLTVTSAQKNPTAFYLCASRAGTATNEKLFFGSGTQLSVL.

This chain uses TRBV7-9 with TRBJ2-3, with TRBD2 matching 7 bases. CDR3 length: 18 residues. J was trimmed by 2 bases and V by 1 base; bases with no gene match: 12. In germline, CDR1 is SEHNR, CDR2 FQNEAQ (reference sequence). Written as DNA, the CDR3 is TGTGCCAGCAGCTTAGGCGCTTGGGGCGGGGGAGACACAGATACGCAGTATTTT. It specifies CASSLGAWGGGDTDTQYF.

The J gene is TRBJ2-7, the V gene TRBV29-1; 7 nucleotides line up with TRBD1. The CDR3 runs 14 residues. Losses at the gene ends were 3 bases for V and 0 bases for J; bases not matched to a gene: 5. Germline CDR1 is SQVTM and CDR2 is ANQGSEA. The CDR3 DNA reads TGCAGCGTTGAGCGGACAGGCCTCTCCTACGAGCAGTACGTC. As protein: CSVERTGLSYEQYV.

V is TRBV6-4 and J is TRBJ2-1; weak D call: TRBD1 (5 bases). Trimming removed 5 bases at V and 4 bases at J, with 18 bases between. This CDR3 has 16 amino acids. The germline CDR1 and CDR2 sequences are MRHNA and SNTAGT. This CDR3 reads CASSFPTEGEYNEQFF. Written as DNA, the CDR3 is TGTGCCAGCAGTTTCCCGACAGAAGGGGAATACAATGAGCAGTTCTTC.